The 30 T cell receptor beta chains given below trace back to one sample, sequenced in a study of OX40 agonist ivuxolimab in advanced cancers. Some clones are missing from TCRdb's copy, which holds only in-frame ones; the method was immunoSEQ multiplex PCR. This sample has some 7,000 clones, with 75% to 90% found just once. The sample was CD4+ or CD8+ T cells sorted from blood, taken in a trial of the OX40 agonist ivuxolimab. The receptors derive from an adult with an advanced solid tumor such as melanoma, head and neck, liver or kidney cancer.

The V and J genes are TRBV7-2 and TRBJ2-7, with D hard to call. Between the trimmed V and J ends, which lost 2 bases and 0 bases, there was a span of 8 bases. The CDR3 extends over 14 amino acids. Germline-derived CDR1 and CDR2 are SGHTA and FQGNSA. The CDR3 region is CASSLWGSSYEQYF. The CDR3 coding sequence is TGTGCCAGCAGCTTATGGGGTTCCTCCTACGAGCAGTACTTC.

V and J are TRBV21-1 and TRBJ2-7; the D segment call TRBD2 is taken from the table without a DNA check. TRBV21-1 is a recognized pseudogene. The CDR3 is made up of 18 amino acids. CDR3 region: CASSKASSIAESSYEQYF. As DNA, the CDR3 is TGTGCCAGCAGCAAAGCAAGCTCGATAGCGGAAAGCTCCTACGAGCAGTACTTC.

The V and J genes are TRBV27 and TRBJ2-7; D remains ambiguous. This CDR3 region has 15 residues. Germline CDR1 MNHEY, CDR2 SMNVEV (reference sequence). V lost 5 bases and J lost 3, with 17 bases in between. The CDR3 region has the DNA TGTGCCAGCAGTCTAACAAAGGCGGAAGACTACGAGCAGTACTTC. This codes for CASSLTKAEDYEQYF.

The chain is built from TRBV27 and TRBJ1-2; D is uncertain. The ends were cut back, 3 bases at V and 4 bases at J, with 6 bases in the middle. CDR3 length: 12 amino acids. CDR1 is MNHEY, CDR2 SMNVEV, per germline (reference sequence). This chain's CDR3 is CASSFPVYGYTF. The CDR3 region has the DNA TGTGCCAGCAGTTTCCCTGTCTATGGCTACACCTTC.

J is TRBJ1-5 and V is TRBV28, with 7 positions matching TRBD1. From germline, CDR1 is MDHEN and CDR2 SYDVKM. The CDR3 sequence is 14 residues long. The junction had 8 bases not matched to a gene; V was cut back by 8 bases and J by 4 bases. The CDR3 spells CASQETGPNQPQHF. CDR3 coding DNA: TGTGCCAGCCAAGAGACAGGGCCGAATCAGCCCCAGCATTTT.

CDR3 in amino acids: CASRFRTGEADEQFF. The CDR3 DNA reads TGTGCCAGCAGATTCAGGACAGGGGAGGCTGATGAGCAGTTCTTC. The chain employs TRBV7-9 and TRBJ2-1; 9 bases map to TRBD1. This CDR3 region has 15 residues. V gave up 6 bases and J gave up 8 bases; unmatched junction bases: 11. CDR1 is SEHNR, CDR2 FQNEAQ, per germline (reference sequence).

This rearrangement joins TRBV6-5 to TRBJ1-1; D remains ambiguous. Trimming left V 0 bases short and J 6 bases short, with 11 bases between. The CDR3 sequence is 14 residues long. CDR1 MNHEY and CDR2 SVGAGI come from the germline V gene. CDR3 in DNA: TGTGCCAGCAGTTACTCTCCCCGCGGGGCTGAAGCTTTCTTT. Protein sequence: CASSYSPRGAEAFF.

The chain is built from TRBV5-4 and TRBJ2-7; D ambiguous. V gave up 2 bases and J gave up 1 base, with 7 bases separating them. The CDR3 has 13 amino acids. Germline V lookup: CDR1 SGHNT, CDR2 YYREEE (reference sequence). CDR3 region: CASSFGRSYEQYF. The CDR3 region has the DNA TGTGCCAGCAGCTTTGGCAGATCCTACGAGCAGTACTTC.

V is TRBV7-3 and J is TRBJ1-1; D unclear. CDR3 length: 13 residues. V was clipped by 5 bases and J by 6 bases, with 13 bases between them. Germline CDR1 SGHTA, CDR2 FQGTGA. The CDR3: CASSPFQAAEAFF. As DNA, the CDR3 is TGTGCCAGCAGCCCCTTCCAGGCAGCTGAAGCTTTCTTT.

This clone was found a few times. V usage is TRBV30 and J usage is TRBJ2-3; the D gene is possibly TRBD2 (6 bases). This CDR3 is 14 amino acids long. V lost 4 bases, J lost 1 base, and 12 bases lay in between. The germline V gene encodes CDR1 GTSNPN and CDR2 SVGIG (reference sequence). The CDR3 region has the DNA TGTGCCTGGAACGGGGGACTGGGCACAGATACGCAGTATTTT. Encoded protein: CAWNGGLGTDTQYF.

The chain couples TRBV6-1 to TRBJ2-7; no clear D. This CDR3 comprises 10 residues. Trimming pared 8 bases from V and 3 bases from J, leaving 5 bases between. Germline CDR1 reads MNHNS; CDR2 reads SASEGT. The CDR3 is CASDGYEQYF. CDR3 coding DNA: TGTGCCAGCGACGGCTACGAGCAGTACTTC.

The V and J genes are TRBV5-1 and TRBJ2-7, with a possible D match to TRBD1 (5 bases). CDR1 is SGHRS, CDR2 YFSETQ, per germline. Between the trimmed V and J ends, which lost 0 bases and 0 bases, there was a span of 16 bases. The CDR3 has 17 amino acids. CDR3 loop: CASSLEIDSESSYEQYF. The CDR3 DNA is TGCGCCAGCAGCTTGGAAATTGACAGCGAGAGCTCCTACGAGCAGTACTTC.

The CDR3 loop reads CASSVDPDRGMNTEAFF. The DNA of the CDR3 is TGTGCCAGCAGCGTAGATCCGGACAGGGGCATGAACACTGAAGCTTTCTTT. This chain uses TRBV9 with TRBJ1-1, with 9 bases identical to TRBD1. The CDR3 totals 17 residues. Germline V gene sequence: CDR1 SGDLS, CDR2 YYNGEE. V shed 0 bases and J 0 bases; nucleotides not matched to a gene: 6.

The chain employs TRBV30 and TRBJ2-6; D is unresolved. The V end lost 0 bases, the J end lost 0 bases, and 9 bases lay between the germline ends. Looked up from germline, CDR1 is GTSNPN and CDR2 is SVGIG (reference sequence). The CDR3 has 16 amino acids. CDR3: CAWSVGRPSGANVLTF. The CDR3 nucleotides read TGTGCCTGGAGTGTCGGCAGGCCCTCTGGGGCCAACGTCCTGACTTTC.

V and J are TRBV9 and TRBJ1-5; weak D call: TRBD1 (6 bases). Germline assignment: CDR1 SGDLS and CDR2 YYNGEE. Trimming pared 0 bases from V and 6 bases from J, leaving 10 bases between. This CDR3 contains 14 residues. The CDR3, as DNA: TGTGCCAGCAGCGTAGGACAGGAAGGTCAGCCCCAGCATTTT. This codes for CASSVGQEGQPQHF.

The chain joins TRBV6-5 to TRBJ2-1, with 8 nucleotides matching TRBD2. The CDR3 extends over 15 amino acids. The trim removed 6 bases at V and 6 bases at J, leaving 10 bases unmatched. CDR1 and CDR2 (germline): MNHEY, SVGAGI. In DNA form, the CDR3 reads TGTGCCAGCAGCTCGACTAGCGTCCCCTTCAATGAGCAGTTCTTC. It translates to CASSSTSVPFNEQFF.

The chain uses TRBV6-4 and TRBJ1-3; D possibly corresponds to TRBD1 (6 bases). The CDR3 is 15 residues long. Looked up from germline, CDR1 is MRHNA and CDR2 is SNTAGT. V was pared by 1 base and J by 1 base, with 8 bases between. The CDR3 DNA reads TGTGCCAGCAGTGACTTAGACAGGTCTGGAAACACCATATATTTT. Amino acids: CASSDLDRSGNTIYF.

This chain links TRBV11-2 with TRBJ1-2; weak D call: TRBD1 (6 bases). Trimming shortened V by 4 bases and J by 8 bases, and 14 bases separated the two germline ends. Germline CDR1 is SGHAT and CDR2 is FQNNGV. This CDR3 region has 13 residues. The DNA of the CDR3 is TGTGCCAGCAGCTCCGGCGTAGGGGGAGGCTACACCTTC. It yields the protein CASSSGVGGGYTF.

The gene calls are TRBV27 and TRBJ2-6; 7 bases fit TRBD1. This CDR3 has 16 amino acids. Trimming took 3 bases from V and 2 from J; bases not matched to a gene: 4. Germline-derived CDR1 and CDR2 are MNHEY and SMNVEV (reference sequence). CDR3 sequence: CASSLQGTAGANVLTF. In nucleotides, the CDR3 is TGTGCCAGCAGTTTGCAGGGGACAGCTGGGGCCAACGTCCTGACTTTC.

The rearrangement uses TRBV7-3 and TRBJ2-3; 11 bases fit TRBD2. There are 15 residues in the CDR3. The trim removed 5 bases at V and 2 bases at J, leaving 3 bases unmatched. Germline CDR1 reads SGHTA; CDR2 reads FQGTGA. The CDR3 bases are TGTGCCAGCAGCGTAGCGGGGGGGCTCACAGATACGCAGTATTTT. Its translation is CASSVAGGLTDTQYF.

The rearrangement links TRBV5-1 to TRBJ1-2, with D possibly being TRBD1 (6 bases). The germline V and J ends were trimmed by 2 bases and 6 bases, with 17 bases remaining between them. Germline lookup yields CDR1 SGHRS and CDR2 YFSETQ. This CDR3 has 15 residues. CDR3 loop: CASSFVGGGVDGYTF. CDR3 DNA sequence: TGCGCCAGCAGCTTCGTAGGGGGAGGGGTAGATGGCTACACCTTC.

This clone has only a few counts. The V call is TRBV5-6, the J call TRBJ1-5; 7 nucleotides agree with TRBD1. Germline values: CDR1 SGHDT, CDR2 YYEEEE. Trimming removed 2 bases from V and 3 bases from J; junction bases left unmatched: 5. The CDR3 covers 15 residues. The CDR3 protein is CASSFGGQTNQPQHF. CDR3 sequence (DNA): TGTGCCAGCAGCTTTGGGGGACAGACCAATCAGCCCCAGCATTTT. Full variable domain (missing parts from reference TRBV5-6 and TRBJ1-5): DAGVTQSPTHLIKTRGQQVTLRCSPKSGHDTVSWYQQALGQGPQFIFQYYEEEERQRGNFPDRFSGHQFPNYSSELNVNALLLGDSALYLCASSFGGQTNQPQHFGDGTRLSIL.

The CDR3 is CASSFRAGEFKETQYF. The CDR3 region has the DNA TGTGCCAGCAGTTTCAGGGCAGGGGAGTTTAAAGAGACCCAGTACTTC. J is TRBJ2-5 and V is TRBV27; perhaps TRBD1 as D (6 bases). V lost 3 bases to trimming and J lost 3 bases, with 17 bases between them. CDR1 MNHEY and CDR2 SMNVEV come from the germline V gene (reference sequence). The CDR3 has 16 residues.

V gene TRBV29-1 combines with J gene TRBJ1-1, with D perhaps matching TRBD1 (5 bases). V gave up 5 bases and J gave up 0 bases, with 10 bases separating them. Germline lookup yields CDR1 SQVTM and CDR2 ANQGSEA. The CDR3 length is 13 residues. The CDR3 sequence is CSVPGRMNTEAFF. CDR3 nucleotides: TGCAGCGTTCCGGGACGGATGAACACTGAAGCTTTCTTT. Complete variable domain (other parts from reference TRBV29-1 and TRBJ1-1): SAVISQKPSRDICQRGTSLTIQCQVDSQVTMMFWYRQQPGQSLTLIATANQGSEATYESGFVIDKFPISRPNLTFSTLTVSNMSPEDSSIYLCSVPGRMNTEAFFGQGTRLTVV.

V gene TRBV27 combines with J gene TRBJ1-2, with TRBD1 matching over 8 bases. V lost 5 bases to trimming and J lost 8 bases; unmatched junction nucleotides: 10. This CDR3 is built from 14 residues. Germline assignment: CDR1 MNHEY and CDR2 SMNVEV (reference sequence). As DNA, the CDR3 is TGTGCCAGCAGTGCATCCGGGACAGGTTTGGGCTACACCTTC. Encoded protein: CASSASGTGLGYTF.

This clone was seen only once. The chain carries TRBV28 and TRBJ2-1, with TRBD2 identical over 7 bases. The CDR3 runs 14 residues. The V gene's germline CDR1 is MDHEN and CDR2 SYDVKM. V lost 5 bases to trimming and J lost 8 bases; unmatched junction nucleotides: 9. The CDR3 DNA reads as TGTGCCAGCAGTCTGGGACTAAATTACGATGAGCAGTTCTTC. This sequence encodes CASSLGLNYDEQFF.

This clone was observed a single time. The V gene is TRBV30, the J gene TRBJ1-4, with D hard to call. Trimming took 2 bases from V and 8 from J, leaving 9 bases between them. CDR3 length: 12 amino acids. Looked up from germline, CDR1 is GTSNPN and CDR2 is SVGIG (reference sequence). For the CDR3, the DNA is TGTGCCTGGAGTTTCAACTGGGAAAAACTGTTTTTT. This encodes CAWSFNWEKLFF. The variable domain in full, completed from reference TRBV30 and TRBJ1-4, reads SQTIHQWPATLVQPVGSPLSLECTVEGTSNPNLYWYRQAAGRGLQLLFYSVGIGQISSEVPQNLSASRPQDRQFILSSKKLLLSDSGFYLCAWSFNWEKLFFGSGTQLSVL.

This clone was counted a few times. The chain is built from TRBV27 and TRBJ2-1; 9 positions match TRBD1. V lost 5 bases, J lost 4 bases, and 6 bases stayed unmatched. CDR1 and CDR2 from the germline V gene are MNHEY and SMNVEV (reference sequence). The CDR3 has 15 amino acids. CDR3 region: CASSVRTGAYNEQFF. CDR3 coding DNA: TGTGCCAGCAGTGTACGGACAGGGGCGTACAATGAGCAGTTCTTC.

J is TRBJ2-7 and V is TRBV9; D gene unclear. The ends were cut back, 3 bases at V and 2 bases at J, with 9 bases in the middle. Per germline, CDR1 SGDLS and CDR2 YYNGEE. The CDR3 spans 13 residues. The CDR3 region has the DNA TGTGCCAGCAGCGGCCCCCCCACCTACGAGCAGTACTTC. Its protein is CASSGPPTYEQYF.

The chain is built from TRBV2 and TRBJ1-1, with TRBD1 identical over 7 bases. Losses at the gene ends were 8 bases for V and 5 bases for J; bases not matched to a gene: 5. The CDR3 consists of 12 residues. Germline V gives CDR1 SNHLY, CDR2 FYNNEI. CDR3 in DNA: TGTGCCAGCTCAGGGGGATGGACTGAAGCTTTCTTT. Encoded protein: CASSGGWTEAFF. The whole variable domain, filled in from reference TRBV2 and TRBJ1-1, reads EPEVTQTPSHQVTQMGQEVILRCVPISNHLYFYWYRQILGQKVEFLVSFYNNEISEKSEIFDDQFSVERPDGSNFTLKIRSTKLEDSAMYFCASSGGWTEAFFGQGTRLTVV.